Below, 27 T cell receptor beta chains from the same sample are listed, as sequenced in a study of blood T cell repertoires in COVID-19. The protocol was immunoSEQ multiplex PCR, while the TCRdb copy is restricted to in-frame clones and leaves out a portion. The sample lists over 95,000 clones; roughly 83% were seen once. The specimen sequenced was peripheral blood. The receptors originated from a woman aged 55 to 70 with acute or convalescent COVID-19.

The chain has TRBV29-1 and TRBJ1-1, with 7 positions matching TRBD1. V was pared by 6 bases and J by 1 base, with 5 bases of the junction left unmatched. The CDR3 has 13 amino acids. Germline loops: CDR1 SQVTM, CDR2 ANQGSEA. This chain's CDR3 is CSVNRGSNTEAFF. The CDR3 coding sequence is TGCAGCGTAAACAGGGGATCGAACACTGAAGCTTTCTTT.

The chain uses TRBV7-2 and TRBJ1-1; D gene unclear. The CDR3 runs 14 residues. V dropped 4 bases and J dropped 8 bases, with 17 bases sitting between them. Germline V gene data show CDR1 as SGHTA and CDR2 as FQGNSA. CDR3 sequence reads: CASSSDRDRTEAFF. The CDR3 nucleotides read TGTGCCAGCAGCTCGGACCGGGATCGGACCGAAGCTTTCTTT.

V gene TRBV10-3 combines with J gene TRBJ1-5; weak D call: TRBD1 (5 bases). This CDR3 is 16 amino acids long. Per the germline V gene, CDR1 is ENHRY and CDR2 is SYGVKD. V lost 0 bases to trimming and J lost 7 bases, with 16 bases between them. CDR3 in DNA: TGTGCCATCAGTGAGTCAACAGGAGATCCCAGCCAGCCCCAGCATTTT. Its protein is CAISESTGDPSQPQHF.

This rearrangement joins TRBV19 to TRBJ1-1; possible D gene TRBD1, 5 bases. Trimming shortened V by 2 bases and J by 8 bases, and 12 bases separated the two germline ends. CDR3 size: 13 residues. The germline CDR1 and CDR2 sequences are LNHDA and SQIVND (reference sequence). This CDR3 reads CASSINPQGEAFF. The CDR3 nucleotides are TGTGCCAGTAGTATAAATCCCCAGGGCGAAGCTTTCTTT. Full variable domain (missing parts from reference TRBV19 and TRBJ1-1): DGGITQSPKYLFRKEGQNVTLSCEQNLNHDAMYWYRQDPGQGLRLIYYSQIVNDFQKGDIAEGYSVSREKKESFPLTVTSAQKNPTAFYLCASSINPQGEAFFGQGTRLTVV.

Only one count was recorded for this clone. This chain joins TRBV6-4 and TRBJ1-2; weak D call: TRBD1 (6 bases). Germline assignment: CDR1 MRHNA and CDR2 SNTAGT. V was shortened by 6 bases and J by 6 bases, with 14 bases between the two germline ends. The CDR3 spans 13 residues. CDR3 sequence reads: CASSTEGGHGYTF. In DNA, the CDR3 is TGTGCCAGCAGCACCGAGGGGGGGCATGGCTACACCTTC.

The V call is TRBV28, the J call TRBJ2-1; no clear D. CDR1 MDHEN and CDR2 SYDVKM come from the germline V gene. The CDR3 sequence is 11 residues long. Trimming removed 1 base from V and 13 bases from J, with 8 bases in between. CDR3 bases: TGTGCCAGCAGTTTATATATCTATCAGTTCTTC. This encodes CASSLYIYQFF.

The rearrangement links TRBV29-1 to TRBJ1-2; D remains ambiguous. The germline gives CDR1 SQVTM, CDR2 ANQGSEA. This CDR3 contains 11 residues. Trimming took off 5 bases at V and 1 base at J, with 5 bases between the two ends. CDR3 DNA: TGCAGCGTTTTACTTAACTATGGCTACACCTTC. This gives the protein CSVLLNYGYTF.

The gene calls are TRBV6-2 or TRBV6-3 and TRBJ1-2, with D possibly TRBD1 on 5 matching bases. This CDR3 region has 12 residues. Trimming cost V 6 bases and J 5 bases, with 10 bases left between them. Germline V gene data show CDR1 as MNHEY and CDR2 as SVGEGT. CDR3 sequence (DNA): TGTGCCAGCAGCCCGGGGGGATATGGCTACACCTTC. As protein: CASSPGGYGYTF.

This rearrangement joins TRBV11-3 to TRBJ1-2, with TRBD1 matching 7 bases. V was clipped by 5 bases and J by 6 bases; unmatched bases: 9. The CDR3 covers 14 residues. CDR1 and CDR2 from the germline V gene are SGHNT and YENEEA. As DNA, the CDR3 is TGTGCCAGCAGCGCGCCGGGACAGATCCATGGCTACACCTTC. Translated: CASSAPGQIHGYTF.

This clone was detected once. The V gene is TRBV3-1 (or the pseudogene TRBV3-2), the J gene TRBJ1-4, with a possible D match to TRBD1 (5 bases). With 0 bases removed from V and 2 bases from J, the gap between germline ends came to 10 bases. This CDR3 has 16 amino acids. Germline V gene sequence: CDR1 LGHDT, CDR2 YNNKEL (reference sequence). The CDR3 DNA sequence: TGTGCCAGCAGCCAAGACGGGGGGAACACTAATGAAAAACTGTTTTTT. It encodes CASSQDGGNTNEKLFF.

The DNA for the CDR3 is TGTGCCATCAGTGACAGGCGCACTGAAGCTTTCTTT. As protein: CAISDRRTEAFF. The chain employs TRBV10-3 and TRBJ1-1; D remains unclear. CDR3 size: 12 residues. Between the trimmed V and J ends, which lost 3 bases and 4 bases, there was a span of 6 bases. The germline V gene has CDR1 ENHRY and CDR2 SYGVKD.

The V call is TRBV5-1, the J call TRBJ2-7; 10 nucleotides align to TRBD1. Germline lookup yields CDR1 SGHRS and CDR2 YFSETQ. This CDR3 spans 14 amino acids. The trim removed 3 bases at V and 7 bases at J, leaving 7 bases unmatched. The CDR3 DNA follows: TGCGCCAGCAGCTGGGGACAGGGGACAGGGGAGCAGTACTTC. Translated: CASSWGQGTGEQYF.

This clone occurred a few times. The chain links TRBV28 to TRBJ1-5; 10 positions match TRBD1. CDR1 is MDHEN and CDR2 is SYDVKM in the germline V gene. V lost 7 bases and J lost 0; bases outside the gene matches: 9. This CDR3 contains 17 residues. This CDR3 reads CASIRDRGVFSNQPQHF. CDR3 nucleotide sequence: TGTGCCAGCATCCGGGACAGGGGAGTCTTTAGCAATCAGCCCCAGCATTTT. The full variable domain, its missing parts supplied by reference TRBV28 and TRBJ1-5, is DVKVTQSSRYLVKRTGEKVFLECVQDMDHENMFWYRQDPGLGLRLIYFSYDVKMKEKGDIPEGYSVSREKKERFSLILESASTNQTSMYLCASIRDRGVFSNQPQHFGDGTRLSIL.

The chain uses TRBV19 and TRBJ1-1, with TRBD1 as a possible D gene (6 bases). The CDR3 contains 13 residues. Germline loops: CDR1 LNHDA, CDR2 SQIVND (reference sequence). V gave up 4 bases and J gave up 4 bases, with 10 bases separating them. The CDR3 DNA reads TGTGCCAGTAGTACCGTACAGGGCACTGAAGCTTTCTTT. Protein sequence: CASSTVQGTEAFF. The variable domain in full, with the rest retrieved from reference TRBV19 and TRBJ1-1, is DGGITQSPKYLFRKEGQNVTLSCEQNLNHDAMYWYRQDPGQGLRLIYYSQIVNDFQKGDIAEGYSVSREKKESFPLTVTSAQKNPTAFYLCASSTVQGTEAFFGQGTRLTVV.

This chain uses TRBV28 with TRBJ1-5; D not resolved. CDR1 is MDHEN, CDR2 SYDVKM, per germline. The CDR3 is 17 residues long. V gave up 6 bases and J gave up 4 bases, with 22 bases separating them. The CDR3 DNA sequence: TGTGCCAGCAGACTCCCCAGTTTGGGCACTGAGAATCAGCCCCAGCATTTT. Translating gives CASRLPSLGTENQPQHF.

The J gene is TRBJ2-1, the V gene TRBV6-5; D unresolved. Trimming shortened V by 6 bases and J by 0 bases, and 12 bases separated the two germline ends. CDR1 is MNHEY, CDR2 SVGAGI, per germline. The CDR3 spans 15 residues. The CDR3 DNA reads as TGTGCCAGCAGCCTCAGTGTGTACTCCTACAATGAGCAGTTCTTC. Its protein is CASSLSVYSYNEQFF.

The chain carries TRBV5-1 and TRBJ2-6; TRBD1 matches 9 bases. This CDR3 has 18 amino acids. With V trimmed by 3 bases and J by 2 bases, 9 bases remained unmatched. Germline V gene lookup returns CDR1 SGHRS and CDR2 YFSETQ. CDR3 loop: CASSSPGQGQPGANVLTF. CDR3 DNA: TGCGCCAGCAGCTCTCCGGGACAGGGACAACCTGGGGCCAACGTCCTGACTTTC.

V and J are TRBV5-6 and TRBJ2-7; maybe TRBD1 (5 bases). This CDR3 comprises 13 residues. Trimming took off 0 bases at V and 6 bases at J, with 10 bases between the two ends. Germline V lookup: CDR1 SGHDT, CDR2 YYEEEE. The CDR3 protein is CASSLAGWGEQYF. CDR3 nucleotides: TGTGCCAGCAGCTTGGCAGGGTGGGGCGAGCAGTACTTC.

The CDR3 DNA reads TGTGCCAGCGATAGCGGGGGGGCTTGGGAGACCCAGTACTTC. Its translation is CASDSGGAWETQYF. This chain joins TRBV19 and TRBJ2-5; 11 nucleotides line up with TRBD2. The CDR3 is 14 residues long. Germline assignment: CDR1 LNHDA and CDR2 SQIVND (reference sequence). Germline trimming cut 9 bases from V and 5 bases from J; bases unmatched to any gene: 8.

The gene calls are TRBV5-1 and TRBJ2-1, with TRBD2 as a possible D gene (5 bases). The CDR3 runs 14 residues. Trimming pared 4 bases from V and 3 bases from J, leaving 11 bases between. Per the germline V gene, CDR1 is SGHRS and CDR2 is YFSETQ. The CDR3 DNA is TGCGCCAGCAGCCCGGACGGGGTCTACAATGAGCAGTTCTTC. Residues: CASSPDGVYNEQFF.

The genes are TRBV12-5 and TRBJ1-5; TRBD1 aligns across 10 bases. The CDR3 has 14 residues. The germline CDR1 and CDR2 sequences are LGHNT and FRNRAP. The junction had 6 bases not matched to a gene; V was cut back by 6 bases and J by 7 bases. In DNA form, the CDR3 reads TGTGCTAGTGGACAGACAGGGGGCGGGCAGCCCCAGCATTTT. Its protein is CASGQTGGGQPQHF. Complete variable domain (other parts from reference TRBV12-5 and TRBJ1-5): DARVTQTPRHKVTEMGQEVTMRCQPILGHNTVFWYRQTMMQGLELLAYFRNRAPLDDSGMPKDRFSAEMPDATLATLKIQPSEPRDSAVYFCASGQTGGGQPQHFGDGTRLSIL.

The J gene is TRBJ1-2, the V gene TRBV11-3; a possible D gene is TRBD1 (6 bases). Trimming took off 4 bases at V and 4 bases at J, with 13 bases between the two ends. Germline assignment: CDR1 SGHNT and CDR2 YENEEA. The CDR3 runs 14 residues. CDR3 DNA: TGTGCCAGCAGCTCCGGACAGTCTTCCTATGGCTACACCTTC. It is translated as CASSSGQSSYGYTF. Filled out from reference TRBV11-3 and TRBJ1-2, the complete variable domain reads EAGVVQSPRYKIIEKKQPVAFWCNPISGHNTLYWYLQNLGQGPELLIRYENEEAVDDSQLPKDRFSAERLKGVDSTLKIQPAELGDSAVYLCASSSGQSSYGYTFGSGTRLTVV.

The chain links TRBV5-1 to TRBJ1-2; TRBD1 agrees at 9 bases. The CDR3 extends over 14 amino acids. J was trimmed by 10 bases and V by 0 bases; bases with no gene match: 7. CDR1 SGHRS and CDR2 YFSETQ come from the germline V gene. CDR3 sequence: CASSLGQGEGVYTF. Here the CDR3 DNA reads TGCGCCAGCAGCTTGGGACAGGGGGAAGGAGTCTACACCTTC.

The chain uses TRBV6-5 and TRBJ1-4; D gene ambiguous. The germline V gene encodes CDR1 MNHEY and CDR2 SVGAGI. V lost 2 bases to trimming and J lost 8 bases, with 12 bases between them. This CDR3 is built from 14 residues. The CDR3 spells CASSYGPRKEKLFF. DNA of the CDR3: TGTGCCAGCAGTTACGGCCCGAGGAAAGAAAAACTGTTTTTT.

A note on this clone: One end of the junction is discordant with germline, which a read error may explain. This chain connects TRBV7-7 to TRBJ2-5; D call uncertain. Germline V lookup: CDR1 SSHAT, CDR2 FNYEAQ (reference sequence). The CDR3 is made up of 13 amino acids. The CDR3 DNA reads TGTGCTAGCAGCTTAGGAGTCGGGGAGACCCAGTACTTC. Translated: CASSLGVGETQYF.

The chain links TRBV9 to TRBJ1-2, with D unresolved. V lost 0 bases and J lost 0, with 6 bases in between. The V gene's germline CDR1 is SGDLS and CDR2 YYNGEE. This CDR3 is built from 14 residues. The CDR3 is CASSVAAANYGYTF. CDR3 DNA sequence: TGTGCCAGCAGCGTAGCTGCGGCTAACTATGGCTACACCTTC.

J is TRBJ2-2 and V is TRBV12-3 or TRBV12-4, with D unresolved. Trimming removed 1 base at V and 7 bases at J, with 7 bases between. There are 13 residues in the CDR3. CDR3: CASSLEEIGELFF. The CDR3 nucleotides are TGTGCCAGCAGTTTAGAAGAGATCGGGGAGCTGTTTTTT.